This is a list of T cell receptor beta chains from one sample in a study of T cells in Graves' hyperthyroidism and ophthalmopathy. TCRdb processed the multiplex PCR reads anew with MiXCR; each CDR3 protein has one entry. The sample includes about 610,000 distinct CDR3 sequences, approximately 15% of them seen just once. Sequencing input: blood. The origin of the receptors is a woman aged 40 to 55 with Graves' ophthalmopathy. The CDR3 runs from the conserved cysteine through the conserved F or W. A D gene is named only where the DNA matches it firmly. The size of a clone is reported for some rows only, either as once, few or many, or as a class for expanded clones.

v_gene	j_gene	d_gene	abundance	CDR3nt	CDR3aa
TRBV6-5	TRBJ2-7	NA	many	TGTGCCAGCAAGACGGTTACAGGTGGGAAATACGAGCAGTACTTC	CASKTVTGGKYEQYF
TRBV20-1	TRBJ1-3	NA	many	TGCAGTGCTAGACAGGGTGGAAACACCATATATTTT	CSARQGGNTIYF
TRBV6-1	TRBJ2-7	NA	few	TGTGCCAGCACTCTGGGGTCGGGGATGCAGTACTTC	CASTLGSGMQYF
TRBV19	TRBJ2-5	NA	many	TGTGCCAGTAGTATAGGACAATCCCAAGAGACCCAGTACTTC	CASSIGQSQETQYF
TRBV28	TRBJ2-7	NA	many	TGTGCCAGCAGCACCCTCGGGTTCTACGAGCAGTACTTC	CASSTLGFYEQYF
TRBV28	TRBJ2-7	NA	many	TGTGCCAGCAGTTTCTTAGGCAGGGTTAACGAGCAGTACTTC	CASSFLGRVNEQYF
TRBV6-2/TRBV6-3	TRBJ2-7	NA	NA	TGTGCCAGCAGCTTAGATCTGGGTCGAGGATCCTACGAGCAGTACTTC	CASSLDLGRGSYEQYF
TRBV27	TRBJ1-6	NA	NA	TGTGCCAGCGGATCCTATAATTCACCCCTCCACTTT	CASGSYNSPLHF
TRBV10-3	TRBJ1-1	NA	many	TGTGCCATCAGGCCAGACAGGTTCAACACTGAAGCTTTCTTT	CAIRPDRFNTEAFF
TRBV6-1	TRBJ2-7	NA	many	TGTGCCAGCAACGCCCTCGGTCCAACTTCCTACGAGCAGTACTTC	CASNALGPTSYEQYF
TRBV28	TRBJ2-7	NA	many	TGTGCCAGCAGTCTAGGGGCAGATTCCTACGAGCAGTACTTC	CASSLGADSYEQYF
TRBV5-6	TRBJ1-2	NA	NA	TGTGCCAGCAGCTCCTACTCGGGCTACACCTTC	CASSSYSGYTF
TRBV6-2/TRBV6-3	TRBJ2-5	NA	many	TGTGCCAGCAGTACCCCCGGCAAGACCCAGTACTTC	CASSTPGKTQYF
TRBV7-9	TRBJ1-1	NA	many	TGTGCCAGCAGCTCCTCAGGGGTCCCCAACACTGAAGCTTTCTTT	CASSSSGVPNTEAFF
TRBV27	TRBJ1-2	TRBD1	many	TGTGCCAGCAGTTTAAGACAGGGACTCTTCCCTGGCTATGGCTACACCTTC	CASSLRQGLFPGYGYTF
TRBV30	TRBJ1-5	NA	many	TGTGCCTGGAGTGTACAAGGGGATCAGCCCCAGCATTTT	CAWSVQGDQPQHF
TRBV20-1	TRBJ2-7	NA	many	TGCAGTGCTAGGGGGACCCTCTCGTACGAGCAGTACTTC	CSARGTLSYEQYF
TRBV5-1	TRBJ2-7	TRBD2	few	TGCGCCAGCAACCCGACAGGGCCCTCAGGTGCGGGAGGGCTTTACGAGCAGTACTTC	CASNPTGPSGAGGLYEQYF
TRBV12-3/TRBV12-4	TRBJ2-7	TRBD1	many	TGTGCCAGCACAATTGACAGGGGAGGCTACGAGCAGTACTTC	CASTIDRGGYEQYF
TRBV28	TRBJ1-6	NA	many	TGTGCCAGCAGTCCGGGTCTCCTCTATAATTCACCCCTCCACTTT	CASSPGLLYNSPLHF
TRBV12-3/TRBV12-4	TRBJ2-4	NA	many	TGTGCCAGCAGTTTACAGGGCGGCATTCAGTACTTC	CASSLQGGIQYF
TRBV20-1	TRBJ2-5	NA	many	TGCAGTGCTAGGGAAGACACATTCCAAGAGACCCAGTACTTC	CSAREDTFQETQYF
TRBV6-1	TRBJ2-7	TRBD1	many	TGTGCCAGCAGTGTGACAGGGGATTTGGCTTCCGAGCAGTACTTC	CASSVTGDLASEQYF
TRBV12-3/TRBV12-4	TRBJ1-2	NA	many	TGTGCCAGCAGCCGAGGGGCTGAAGGCTACACCTTC	CASSRGAEGYTF
TRBV27	TRBJ2-5	NA	many	TGTGCCAGCAGTAGCCATCTCGCCCCAAGAGAGACCCAGTACTTC	CASSSHLAPRETQYF
TRBV20-1	TRBJ2-7	TRBD2	NA	TGCAGTGCCTGGACTAGCGGGAGGGCCAACGAGCAGTACTTC	CSAWTSGRANEQYF
TRBV6-2/TRBV6-3	TRBJ2-7	TRBD2	few	TGTGCCAGCAGTTACGAAGCGGGAATGGAGTACGAGCAGTACTTC	CASSYEAGMEYEQYF
TRBV4-1	TRBJ2-2	NA	NA	TGCGCCAGCAGCCAAGGCGGGGCAGGGAGGCCCGGGGAGCTGTTTTTT	CASSQGGAGRPGELFF
TRBV5-1	TRBJ1-1	TRBD1	NA	TGCGCCAGCAGCTCGGACAGGGGAGTAATGAACACTGAAGCTTTCTTT	CASSSDRGVMNTEAFF
TRBV3-1	TRBJ1-1	NA	NA	TGTGCCAGCAGCACCCATATGAACACTGAAGCTTTCTTT	CASSTHMNTEAFF
TRBV6-1	TRBJ2-2	NA	many	TGTGCCAGCAGCCCTTACTCCGCGAACACCGGGGAGCTGTCTTTT	CASSPYSANTGELSF
TRBV6-1	TRBJ2-7	TRBD2	few	TGTGCCAGCAGTGAAGGTAGCGGGGCGACCTACGAGCAGTACTTC	CASSEGSGATYEQYF
TRBV10-3	TRBJ2-7	TRBD1	many	TGTGCCATCCAGGGACAGGGGCAATACGAGCAGTACTTC	CAIQGQGQYEQYF
TRBV7-2	TRBJ1-1	NA	NA	TGTGCCAGCAGCCGTTCGAGGGGGTTCAACACTGAAGCTTTCTTT	CASSRSRGFNTEAFF
TRBV6-1	TRBJ1-1	NA	many	TGTGCCAGCAGTCCCACTGCGGGGACTGAAGCTTTCTTT	CASSPTAGTEAFF
TRBV29-1	TRBJ1-1	NA	few	TGCAGCTCTACAGTGAACACTGAAGCTTTCTTT	CSSTVNTEAFF
TRBV28	TRBJ1-1	NA	many	TGTGCCGCCCGGAGTACAGGGAGCACTGAAGCTTTCTTT	CAARSTGSTEAFF
TRBV11-2	TRBJ1-1	NA	many	TGTGCCACCGCGAGAACTGAAGCTTTCTTT	CATARTEAFF
TRBV28	TRBJ2-2	NA	NA	TGTGCCAGCACACAGACAGACCAGGTTGTCACCGGGGAGCTGTTTTTT	CASTQTDQVVTGELFF
TRBV12-3/TRBV12-4	TRBJ2-5	TRBD2	NA	TGTGCCAGCAGGCCGAGATCCAGCGTTTTGGCGGGAGGGCCAGAGACCCAGTACTTC	CASRPRSSVLAGGPETQYF
TRBV19	TRBJ1-1	NA	NA	TGTGCCAGTAGTATAGGGGGCAGGGTTGGGATTCGGGTAGCTTTCTTT	CASSIGGRVGIRVAFF
TRBV25-1	TRBJ2-7	TRBD1	NA	TGTGCCAGCAGTGACGGGACAGGCATCTACGAGCAGTACTTC	CASSDGTGIYEQYF
TRBV11-2	TRBJ2-2	NA	many	TGTGCCAGCAGCTCCATCGACCTCACAGGGAAGGGCGGGGAGCTGTTTTTT	CASSSIDLTGKGGELFF
TRBV6-1	TRBJ1-1	TRBD1	NA	TGTGCCAGCATCCCGGGACAGCCCATGAACACTGAAGCTTTCTTT	CASIPGQPMNTEAFF